The T cell receptor (beta chain) under discussion was sequenced for a study of blood T cell repertoires in COVID-19. Study summary: Acute and convalescent COVID-19 samples came from the United States, Italy and Spain. Sources were T cells, B-cell-depleted T cells, or PBMCs; the material itself was cDNA or gDNA.

Authors' data handling: Reference gene primer amplification yielded estimated nucleated cell counts. TCRdb keeps only in-frame clones here, not all; method: immunoSEQ multiplex PCR. The V and J calls and clone size come from that table; D and trimming were worked out from the DNA. The sample shows 310,000 or so clones, around 87% of them seen only once. Sequenced sample: peripheral blood. The sequence was collected from a woman between 45 and 60 years old who had recovered from COVID-19.

Here the CDR3 reads CATSLGVVTEAFF. The DNA for the CDR3 is TGTGCGACATCGTTAGGGGTTGTGACTGAAGCTTTCTTT. The genes are TRBV28 and TRBJ1-1, with a weak D call TRBD1 (5 bases). CDR3 length: 13 amino acids. Germline CDR1 is MDHEN and CDR2 is SYDVKM.